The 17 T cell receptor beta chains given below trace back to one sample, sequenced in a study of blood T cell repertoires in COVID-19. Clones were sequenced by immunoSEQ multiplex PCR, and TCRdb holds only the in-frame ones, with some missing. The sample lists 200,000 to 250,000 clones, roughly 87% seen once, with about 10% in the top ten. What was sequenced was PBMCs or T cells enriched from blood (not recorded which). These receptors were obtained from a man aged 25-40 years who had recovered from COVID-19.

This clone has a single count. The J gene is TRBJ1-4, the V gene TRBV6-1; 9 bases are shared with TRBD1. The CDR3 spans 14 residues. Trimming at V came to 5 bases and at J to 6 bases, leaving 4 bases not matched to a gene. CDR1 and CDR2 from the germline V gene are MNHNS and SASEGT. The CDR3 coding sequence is TGTGCCAGCAGTACGGGACAGGGTTATGAAAAACTGTTTTTT. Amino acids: CASSTGQGYEKLFF.

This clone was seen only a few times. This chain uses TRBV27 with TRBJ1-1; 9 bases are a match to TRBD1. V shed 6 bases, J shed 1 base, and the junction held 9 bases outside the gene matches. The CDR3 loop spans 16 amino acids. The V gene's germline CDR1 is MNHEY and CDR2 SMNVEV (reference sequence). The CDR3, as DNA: TGTGCCAGCAGGAAAGTCTGGGACAGGGCGAACACTGAAGCTTTCTTT. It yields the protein CASRKVWDRANTEAFF.

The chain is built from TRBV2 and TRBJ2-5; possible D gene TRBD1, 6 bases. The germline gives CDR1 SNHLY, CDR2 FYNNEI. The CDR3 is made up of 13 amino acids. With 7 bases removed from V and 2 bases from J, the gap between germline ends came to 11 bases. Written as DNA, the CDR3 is TGTGCCAGCACTATACAGGGTCAAGAGACCCAGTACTTC. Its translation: CASTIQGQETQYF.

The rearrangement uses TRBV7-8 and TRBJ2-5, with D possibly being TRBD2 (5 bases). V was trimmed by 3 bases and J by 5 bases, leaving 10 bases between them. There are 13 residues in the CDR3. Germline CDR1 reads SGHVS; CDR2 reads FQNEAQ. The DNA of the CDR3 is TGTGCCAGCAGCTTGGGGAGAAGGGAGACCCAGTACTTC. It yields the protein CASSLGRRETQYF.

This chain's CDR3 is CASSLIGRGQGDGYTF. CDR3 coding DNA: TGTGCCAGCAGTTTAATAGGGAGGGGACAGGGTGATGGCTACACCTTC. The gene calls are TRBV28 and TRBJ1-2; 9 bases align to TRBD1. The CDR3 extends over 16 amino acids. Trimming cost V 2 bases and J 6 bases; bases outside gene matches: 10. Germline-derived CDR1 and CDR2 are MDHEN and SYDVKM.

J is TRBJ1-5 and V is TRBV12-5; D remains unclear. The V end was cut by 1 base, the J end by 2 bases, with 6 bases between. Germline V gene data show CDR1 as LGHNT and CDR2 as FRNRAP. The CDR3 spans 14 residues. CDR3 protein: CASGLGGGNQPQHF. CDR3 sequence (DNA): TGTGCTAGTGGTTTGGGCGGGGGCAATCAGCCCCAGCATTTT. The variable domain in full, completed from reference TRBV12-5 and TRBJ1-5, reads DARVTQTPRHKVTEMGQEVTMRCQPILGHNTVFWYRQTMMQGLELLAYFRNRAPLDDSGMPKDRFSAEMPDATLATLKIQPSEPRDSAVYFCASGLGGGNQPQHFGDGTRLSIL.

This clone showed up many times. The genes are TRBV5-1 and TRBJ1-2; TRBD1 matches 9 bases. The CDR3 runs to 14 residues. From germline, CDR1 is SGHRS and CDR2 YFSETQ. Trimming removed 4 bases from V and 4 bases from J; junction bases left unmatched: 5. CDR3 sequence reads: CASSPGTGIYGYTF. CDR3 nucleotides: TGCGCCAGCAGCCCAGGGACAGGGATCTATGGCTACACCTTC.

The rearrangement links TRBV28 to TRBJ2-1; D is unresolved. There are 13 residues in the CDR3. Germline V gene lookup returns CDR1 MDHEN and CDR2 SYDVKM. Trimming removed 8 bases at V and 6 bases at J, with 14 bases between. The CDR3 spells CASANRVLNEQFF. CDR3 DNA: TGTGCCAGCGCAAACCGGGTCCTCAATGAGCAGTTCTTC.

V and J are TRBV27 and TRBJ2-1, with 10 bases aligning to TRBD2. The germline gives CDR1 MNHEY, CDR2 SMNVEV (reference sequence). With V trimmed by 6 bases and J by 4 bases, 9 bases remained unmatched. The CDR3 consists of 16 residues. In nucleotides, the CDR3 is TGTGCCAGCAGCGAGGCTAGCGGGGGACCTTACAATGAGCAGTTCTTC. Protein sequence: CASSEASGGPYNEQFF.

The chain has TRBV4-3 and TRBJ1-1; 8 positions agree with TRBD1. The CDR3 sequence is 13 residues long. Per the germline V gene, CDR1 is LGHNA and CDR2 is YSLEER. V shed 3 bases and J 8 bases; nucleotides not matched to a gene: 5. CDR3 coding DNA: TGCGCCAGCAGCCATGGACAGGGAGGAGAAGCTTTCTTT. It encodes CASSHGQGGEAFF.

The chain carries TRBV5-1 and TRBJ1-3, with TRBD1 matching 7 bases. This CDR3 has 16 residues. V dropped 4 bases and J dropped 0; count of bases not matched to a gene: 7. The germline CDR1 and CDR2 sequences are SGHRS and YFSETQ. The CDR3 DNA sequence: TGCGCCAGCAGCCACGGGACAGCGAACTCTGGAAACACCATATATTTT. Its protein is CASSHGTANSGNTIYF.

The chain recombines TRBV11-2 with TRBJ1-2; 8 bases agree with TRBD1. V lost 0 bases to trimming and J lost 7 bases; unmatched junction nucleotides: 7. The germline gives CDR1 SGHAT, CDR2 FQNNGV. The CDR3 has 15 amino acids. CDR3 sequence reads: CASSLDRTGYTGYTF. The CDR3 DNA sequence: TGTGCCAGCAGCTTAGATCGGACAGGGTATACTGGCTACACCTTC.

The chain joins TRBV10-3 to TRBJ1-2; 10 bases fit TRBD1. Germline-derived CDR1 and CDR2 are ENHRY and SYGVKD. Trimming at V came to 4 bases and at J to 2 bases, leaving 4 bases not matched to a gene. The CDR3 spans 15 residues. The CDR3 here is CAISAPGQGNYGYTF. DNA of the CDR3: TGTGCCATCAGTGCACCGGGACAGGGGAACTATGGCTACACCTTC.

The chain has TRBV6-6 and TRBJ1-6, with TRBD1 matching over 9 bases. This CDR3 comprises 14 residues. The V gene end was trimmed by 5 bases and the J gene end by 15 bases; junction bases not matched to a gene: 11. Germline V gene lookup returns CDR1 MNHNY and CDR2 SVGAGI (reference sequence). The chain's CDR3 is CASSPGQGKEDLHF. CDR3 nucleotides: TGTGCCAGCAGTCCGGGACAGGGAAAAGAGGACCTCCACTTT.

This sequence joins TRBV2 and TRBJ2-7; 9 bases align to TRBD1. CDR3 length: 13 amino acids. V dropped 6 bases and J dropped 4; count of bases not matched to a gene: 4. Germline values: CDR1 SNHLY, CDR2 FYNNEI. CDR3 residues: CASRVGQGYEQYF. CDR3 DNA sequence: TGTGCCAGCAGGGTGGGACAGGGTTACGAGCAGTACTTC.

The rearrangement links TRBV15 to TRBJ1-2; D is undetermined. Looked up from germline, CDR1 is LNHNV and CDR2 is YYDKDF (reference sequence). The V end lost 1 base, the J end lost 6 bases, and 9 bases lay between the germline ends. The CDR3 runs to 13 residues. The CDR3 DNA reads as TGTGCCACCAGCAGAGCCTCCGGGGATGGCTACACCTTC. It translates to CATSRASGDGYTF.

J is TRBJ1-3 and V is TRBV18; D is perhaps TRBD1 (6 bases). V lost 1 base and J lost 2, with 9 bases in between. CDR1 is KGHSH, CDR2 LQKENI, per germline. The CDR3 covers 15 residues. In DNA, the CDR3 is TGTGCCAGCTCACCACTGCAGGGGACTGGAAACACCATATATTTT. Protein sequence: CASSPLQGTGNTIYF.